The rows below give T cell receptor beta chains drawn from one sample of a study of shared clonotypes between healthy human individuals. Clones were sequenced by immunoSEQ multiplex PCR, and TCRdb holds only the in-frame ones, with some missing. Of roughly 2,300,000 clones listed, around 92% are singletons. Sequencing was done on a sample of naive CD4+ T cells from PBMCs. Source of these receptors: a man between 18 and 29 years old in good health. Some clones in this sample may be carry-over from other donors' samples. CDR3s leave out the opening cysteine and the closing phenylalanine or tryptophan. For some rows the clone size is stated as once, few or many, or as a class when expanded; others skip it.

clone_size j_call v_call cdr3_aa
- TRBJ1-1 TRBV2 ASNYREVNTEAF
- TRBJ1-1 TRBV5-1 ASSLLGGAEAF
- TRBJ1-4 TRBV23-1 ASSQSDRGPEKLF
- TRBJ1-2 TRBV7-8 ASSLYRGGDLLGYGYT
- TRBJ1-5 TRBV2 ASSVPRDRDHQPQH
- TRBJ1-2 TRBV25-1 ASSEWDSRFYGYT
- TRBJ2-2 TRBV28 ASMSANTGELF
- TRBJ2-2 TRBV20-1 SARTPGELF
- TRBJ2-1 TRBV5-1 ASSLMASGRRQF
- TRBJ2-5 TRBV28 ASSYPRGLQETQY
- TRBJ2-5 TRBV11-2 ASSLRPEETQY
- TRBJ1-2 TRBV20-1 SARDRSFYT
- TRBJ2-6 TRBV27 ASSLPPTVAGANVLT
- TRBJ2-2 TRBV7-3 ASSPGTPNTGELF
- TRBJ2-1 TRBV7-8 ASRRDRVGYNEQF
- TRBJ2-1 TRBV7-9 ASSLDLNNEQF
- - TRBV6-1 ARHTGREAHYEQY
- TRBJ1-1 TRBV19 ASSERARAF
- TRBJ2-1 TRBV28 AIGAPGNEQF
- TRBJ1-2 TRBV28 ASRDPDRVYGYT
- TRBJ2-2 TRBV5-1 ASSLAASSGNTGELF
- TRBJ2-7 TRBV6-5 ASSQTGPSYEQY
- TRBJ1-2 TRBV28 ASSFPDWDSPAGNYGYT
- TRBJ2-5 TRBV19 ASNRGLGETQY
- TRBJ2-5 TRBV7-9 ASSTNRGRLETQY
- TRBJ2-3 TRBV18 ASSPVPRTDTQY
- TRBJ2-1 TRBV4-2 ASSQARQGGNEQF
- TRBJ1-2 TRBV6-1 ASTTPGVGGYT
- TRBJ1-2 TRBV5-1 ASSSMQYYGYT
- TRBJ1-5 TRBV7-2 ASSWTGLNQPQH
once TRBJ1-2 TRBV2 ASRSGRIHYGYT
- TRBJ2-7 TRBV2 ASSLQGRSYEQY
- TRBJ2-5 TRBV7-9 ASSLDDGETQY
- TRBJ1-5 TRBV19 ASQKGQGDGQPQH
- TRBJ2-7 TRBV18 ASSRDSLDEQY
once TRBJ2-1 TRBV5-1 ASSLMDRVRNEQF
- TRBJ2-3 TRBV5-4 ASTEGGLSGTDTQY
- TRBJ1-2 TRBV2 ASSERQSYGYT
- TRBJ2-6 TRBV28 ASSNDGSGANVLT
- TRBJ1-5 TRBV9 ASSVGTGTNQPQH
- TRBJ1-5 TRBV2 ASRGQGNQPQH
few TRBJ1-4 TRBV4-3 ASSPRGSGATNEKLF
- TRBJ1-5 TRBV2 ASSELGRDHQPQH
- TRBJ1-1 TRBV5-1 ASSPRGGTDTEAF
once TRBJ2-7 TRBV5-1 ASSFGGDTPQD